This TCR beta chain was recovered during a study of T cells in Graves' hyperthyroidism and ophthalmopathy. Turning to the study itself: The blood sample was taken at first diagnosis, before treatment began. Study conclusions and caveats: In validation, the model predicted ophthalmopathy. These predictions came a median approximately six months before onset.

Diagnoses rested on clinical symptoms, serum thyroxine and TRAb, thyroid ultrasound and orbital computed tomography. The authors took PBMCs from 10 ml fresh peripheral blood. In this sample, this clonotype turned up many times. Antigen specificity is unknown. The investigators amplified TCR beta CDR3 regions from RNA transcripts. A set of HTBI primers served as the primers for a first-round RT-PCR of the TCR CDR3. MiXCR, applied by TCRdb to the multiplex PCR reads, yields one record per CDR3 protein. In the table there are about 370,000 distinct CDR3 sequences, approximately 16% of which are singletons. This clonotype was obtained from a woman in her sixties with Graves' ophthalmopathy. Specimen: blood.

This CDR3 reads CASSLVGGGNEQFF. CDR3 in DNA: TGTGCCAGCAGCTTAGTCGGGGGTGGGAATGAGCAGTTCTTC. This rearrangement joins TRBV11-2 to TRBJ2-1, with D possibly TRBD2 on 6 matching bases. The germline V and J ends were trimmed by 1 base and 7 bases, with 11 bases remaining between them. The length of the CDR3 is 14 residues. Per germline, CDR1 SGHAT and CDR2 FQNNGV.